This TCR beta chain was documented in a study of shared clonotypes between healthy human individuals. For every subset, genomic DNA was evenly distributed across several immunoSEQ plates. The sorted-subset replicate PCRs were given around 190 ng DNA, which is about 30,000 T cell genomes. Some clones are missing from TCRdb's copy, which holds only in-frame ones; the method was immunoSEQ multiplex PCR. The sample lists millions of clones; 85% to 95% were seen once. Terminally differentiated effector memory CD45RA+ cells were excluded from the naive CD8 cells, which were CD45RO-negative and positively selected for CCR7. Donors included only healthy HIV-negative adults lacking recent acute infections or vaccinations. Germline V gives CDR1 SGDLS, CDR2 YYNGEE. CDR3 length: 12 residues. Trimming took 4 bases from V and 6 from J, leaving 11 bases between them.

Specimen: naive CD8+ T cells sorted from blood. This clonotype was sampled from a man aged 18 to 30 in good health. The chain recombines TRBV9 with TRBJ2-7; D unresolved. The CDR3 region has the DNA TGTGCCAGCAGCCCTCGCAAATGCGAGCAGTACTTC. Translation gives CASSPRKCEQYF.